The rows below give T cell receptor beta chains drawn from one sample of a study of blood T cell repertoires in COVID-19. Profiled with immunoSEQ multiplex PCR; TCRdb holds only in-frame clones, not every one. The table shows around 300,000 clones, with around 82% occurring only once. The sequenced sample was peripheral blood. Source of these receptors: a man aged 30 to 39 with active or convalescent COVID-19. The CDR3 runs from the conserved cysteine through the conserved F or W. The D gene is left open where the match is weak. Size values are once, few and many counts, or a class for expanded clones, and some rows have none.

V gene: TRBV28
D gene: -
J gene: TRBJ2-6
CDR3 length: 15
clone size: -
CDR3 DNA: TGTGCCAGCAGTACATATCTGGCTGGGGCCAACGTCCTGACTTTC
CDR3 protein: CASSTYLAGANVLTF

V gene: TRBV2
D gene: TRBD2
J gene: TRBJ2-1
CDR3 length: 15
clone size: -
CDR3 DNA: TGTGCCAGTACACGGGGGGGAAGCTCCTACAATGAGCAGTTCTTC
CDR3 protein: CASTRGGSSYNEQFF

V gene: TRBV19
D gene: -
J gene: TRBJ1-1
CDR3 length: 12
clone size: -
CDR3 DNA: TGTGCCAGTAGTATAAGGGGCGAAGCGGCTTTCTTT
CDR3 protein: CASSIRGEAAFF

V gene: TRBV10-3
D gene: -
J gene: TRBJ2-3
CDR3 length: 11
clone size: -
CDR3 DNA: TGTGCCGCCGGACAGTCAGATACGCAGTATTTT
CDR3 protein: CAAGQSDTQYF

V gene: TRBV19
D gene: -
J gene: TRBJ2-2
CDR3 length: 16
clone size: -
CDR3 DNA: TGTGCCAGTAGTATAGTGGCAGGGGTTGGGGCCGGGGAGCTGTTTTTT
CDR3 protein: CASSIVAGVGAGELFF

V gene: TRBV7-2
D gene: TRBD1
J gene: TRBJ1-1
CDR3 length: 16
clone size: -
CDR3 DNA: TGTGCCAGCAGCCCCCAACCACAGGGGCGAGGGACTGAAGCTTTCTTT
CDR3 protein: CASSPQPQGRGTEAFF

V gene: TRBV11-1
D gene: TRBD1
J gene: TRBJ1-2
CDR3 length: 13
clone size: -
CDR3 DNA: TGTGCCAGCAGCCCTTCTGGGACAGATGGCTACACCTTC
CDR3 protein: CASSPSGTDGYTF

V gene: TRBV2
D gene: -
J gene: TRBJ1-2
CDR3 length: 13
clone size: -
CDR3 DNA: TGTGCCAGCAGCCGAGGACGGGATGATGGCTACACCTTC
CDR3 protein: CASSRGRDDGYTF

V gene: TRBV11-3
D gene: TRBD1
J gene: TRBJ2-7
CDR3 length: 16
clone size: -
CDR3 DNA: TGTGCCAGCAGCTCACGACAGGGGGCGCGTGGGTACGAGCAGTACTTC
CDR3 protein: CASSSRQGARGYEQYF

V gene: TRBV11-3
D gene: -
J gene: TRBJ1-1
CDR3 length: 12
clone size: few
CDR3 DNA: TGTGCCAGCGGGTTGCGGGAGATTGAAGCTTTCTTT
CDR3 protein: CASGLREIEAFF

V gene: TRBV11-3
D gene: TRBD1
J gene: TRBJ1-2
CDR3 length: 16
clone size: many
CDR3 DNA: TGTGCCAGCAGCTTACGTTCGGGACAGAGATACTATGGCTACACCTTC
CDR3 protein: CASSLRSGQRYYGYTF

V gene: TRBV10-3
D gene: -
J gene: TRBJ2-7
CDR3 length: 12
clone size: -
CDR3 DNA: TGTGCCATCAGTGTACAGGGTTACGAGCAGTACTTC
CDR3 protein: CAISVQGYEQYF

V gene: TRBV4-3
D gene: -
J gene: TRBJ1-5
CDR3 length: 15
clone size: -
CDR3 DNA: TGCGCCAGCAGCCAAGAGAGAGGGATACATCAGCCCCAGCATTTT
CDR3 protein: CASSQERGIHQPQHF

V gene: TRBV11-3
D gene: TRBD2
J gene: TRBJ2-5
CDR3 length: 16
clone size: -
CDR3 DNA: TGTGCCAGCAGCGCCCGAAGCGGGGGGGGCCAAGAGACCCAGTACTTC
CDR3 protein: CASSARSGGGQETQYF

V gene: TRBV12-3/TRBV12-4
D gene: -
J gene: TRBJ1-1
CDR3 length: 13
clone size: -
CDR3 DNA: TGTGCCAGCAGCTGGTCGGGGGTCACTGAAGCTTTCTTT
CDR3 protein: CASSWSGVTEAFF

V gene: TRBV19
D gene: -
J gene: TRBJ2-7
CDR3 length: 13
clone size: -
CDR3 DNA: TGTGCCAGTAGTATCACAGGGTTCTACGAGCAGTACTTC
CDR3 protein: CASSITGFYEQYF

V gene: TRBV3-1/TRBV3-2
D gene: -
J gene: TRBJ1-4
CDR3 length: 14
clone size: -
CDR3 DNA: TGTGCCAGCAGCCACCAGAAAACTAATGAAAAACTGTTTTTT
CDR3 protein: CASSHQKTNEKLFF

V gene: TRBV28
D gene: -
J gene: TRBJ2-1
CDR3 length: 15
clone size: -
CDR3 DNA: TGTGCCAGCAGTTATCGAAGGGGCGGTGGGAATGAGCAGTTCTTC
CDR3 protein: CASSYRRGGGNEQFF

V gene: TRBV3-1/TRBV3-2
D gene: -
J gene: TRBJ2-7
CDR3 length: 13
clone size: -
CDR3 DNA: TGTGCCAGCAGCCAACAGGGAAGGGACGAGCAGTACTTC
CDR3 protein: CASSQQGRDEQYF

V gene: TRBV5-1
D gene: TRBD2
J gene: TRBJ2-2
CDR3 length: 18
clone size: -
CDR3 DNA: TGCGCCAGCAGCGAATCGAGCGGGGGGTTCGCGAACACCGGGGAGCTGTTTTTT
CDR3 protein: CASSESSGGFANTGELFF

V gene: TRBV4-3
D gene: -
J gene: TRBJ2-3
CDR3 length: 16
clone size: -
CDR3 DNA: TGCGCCAGCAGCCACCGGCGGGACAGCTACACAGATACGCAGTATTTT
CDR3 protein: CASSHRRDSYTDTQYF

V gene: TRBV19
D gene: TRBD1
J gene: TRBJ1-1
CDR3 length: 18
clone size: -
CDR3 DNA: TGTGCCACCAGTTCCCCCCGACGGGACAGGGGGCGAGTGCCTGAAGCTTTCTTT
CDR3 protein: CATSSPRRDRGRVPEAFF

V gene: TRBV24-1
D gene: -
J gene: TRBJ1-6
CDR3 length: 15
clone size: -
CDR3 DNA: TGTGCCACCAGTGATTCCAGGGAAAGCAATTCACCCCTCCACTTT
CDR3 protein: CATSDSRESNSPLHF

V gene: TRBV21-1
D gene: -
J gene: TRBJ2-3
CDR3 length: 17
clone size: -
CDR3 DNA: TGTGCCATCCGGGGGCAGCGGGGGGGCCAGGGCACAGATACGCAGTATTTT
CDR3 protein: CAIRGQRGGQGTDTQYF

V gene: TRBV18
D gene: TRBD2
J gene: TRBJ2-2
CDR3 length: 15
clone size: few
CDR3 DNA: TGTGCCAGCTCACCACCGGGACTAGAGGTCGGGGAGCTGTTTTTT
CDR3 protein: CASSPPGLEVGELFF

V gene: TRBV20-1
D gene: -
J gene: TRBJ2-4
CDR3 length: 8
clone size: -
CDR3 DNA: TGCAGTGCTAGCGGGAAGTACTTC
CDR3 protein: CSASGKYF

V gene: TRBV5-4
D gene: TRBD1
J gene: TRBJ1-2
CDR3 length: 16
clone size: -
CDR3 DNA: TGTGCCAGCAGCTTTGGGGACAGGGTTTATTATTATGGCTACACCTTC
CDR3 protein: CASSFGDRVYYYGYTF

V gene: TRBV5-1
D gene: -
J gene: TRBJ1-2
CDR3 length: 16
clone size: -
CDR3 DNA: TGCGCCAGCAGCTCGTCCGGTATACAGGAGAACTATGGCTACACCTTC
CDR3 protein: CASSSSGIQENYGYTF

V gene: TRBV7-7
D gene: -
J gene: TRBJ1-5
CDR3 length: 19
clone size: -
CDR3 DNA: TGTGCCAGCAGCCAGAGAGTCGCACCGGGACACGCTAGCAATCAGCCCCAGCATTTT
CDR3 protein: CASSQRVAPGHASNQPQHF

V gene: TRBV4-1
D gene: -
J gene: TRBJ2-5
CDR3 length: 14
clone size: few
CDR3 DNA: TGCGCCAGCAGCCAAGAACCTAGCCAAGAGACCCAGTACTTC
CDR3 protein: CASSQEPSQETQYF

V gene: TRBV19
D gene: -
J gene: TRBJ2-2
CDR3 length: 13
clone size: -
CDR3 DNA: TGTGCCAGTAGTGAACAGGGCCCCGGGGAGCTGTTTTTT
CDR3 protein: CASSEQGPGELFF

V gene: TRBV19
D gene: -
J gene: TRBJ1-6
CDR3 length: 14
clone size: few
CDR3 DNA: TGTGCCAGTAATGTGGGCAGGGGAAATTCACCCCTCCACTTT
CDR3 protein: CASNVGRGNSPLHF

V gene: TRBV2
D gene: -
J gene: TRBJ2-7
CDR3 length: 12
clone size: -
CDR3 DNA: TGTGCCAGCAGTGATCACGGGGTCGAGCAGTACTTC
CDR3 protein: CASSDHGVEQYF

V gene: TRBV4-3
D gene: TRBD1
J gene: TRBJ2-7
CDR3 length: 16
clone size: -
CDR3 DNA: TGCGCCAGCAGCCAGTATTACGGGACAGGTACCTACGAGCAGTACTTC
CDR3 protein: CASSQYYGTGTYEQYF

V gene: TRBV11-2
D gene: -
J gene: TRBJ2-7
CDR3 length: 14
clone size: -
CDR3 DNA: TGTGCCAGCAGCTTGCGGGGTGGCGGAAACGAGCAGTACTTC
CDR3 protein: CASSLRGGGNEQYF

V gene: TRBV27
D gene: TRBD1
J gene: TRBJ1-1
CDR3 length: 18
clone size: -
CDR3 DNA: TGTGCCAGCAGTTTAGTCTCGGGGCAGGGGGCTCCGAACACTGAAGCTTTCTTT
CDR3 protein: CASSLVSGQGAPNTEAFF

V gene: TRBV5-1
D gene: TRBD1
J gene: TRBJ1-2
CDR3 length: 13
clone size: -
CDR3 DNA: TGCGCCAGCAGCCCGGGACAGGATGGTGGCTACACCTTC
CDR3 protein: CASSPGQDGGYTF

V gene: TRBV6-2/TRBV6-3
D gene: -
J gene: TRBJ2-7
CDR3 length: 13
clone size: -
CDR3 DNA: TGTGCCAGCAGTTACGGCTCAGGCTACGAGCAGTACTTC
CDR3 protein: CASSYGSGYEQYF

V gene: TRBV7-9
D gene: -
J gene: TRBJ2-1
CDR3 length: 12
clone size: once
CDR3 DNA: TGTGCCAGCAGCGACTTTGACAATGAGCAGTTCTTC
CDR3 protein: CASSDFDNEQFF

V gene: TRBV6-5
D gene: -
J gene: TRBJ1-5
CDR3 length: 13
clone size: -
CDR3 DNA: TGTGCCAGCAGTCGGACACCCAATCAGCCCCAGCATTTT
CDR3 protein: CASSRTPNQPQHF

V gene: TRBV7-8
D gene: TRBD1
J gene: TRBJ1-5
CDR3 length: 14
clone size: -
CDR3 DNA: TGTGCCAGCAACAGGGGGCAAAGCAATCAGCCCCAGCATTTT
CDR3 protein: CASNRGQSNQPQHF

V gene: TRBV11-3
D gene: -
J gene: TRBJ2-7
CDR3 length: 13
clone size: -
CDR3 DNA: TGTGCCAGCAGCCCCTCGGGGGTCGGAAGGCAGTACTTC
CDR3 protein: CASSPSGVGRQYF

V gene: TRBV7-9
D gene: -
J gene: TRBJ1-6
CDR3 length: 10
clone size: once
CDR3 DNA: TGTGCCAGCAGCTTATCGGCCCTCCACTTT
CDR3 protein: CASSLSALHF

V gene: TRBV28
D gene: TRBD1
J gene: TRBJ1-6
CDR3 length: 13
clone size: few
CDR3 DNA: TGTGCCAGCAGCACAGGGGACGCTTCACCCCTCCACTTT
CDR3 protein: CASSTGDASPLHF

V gene: TRBV10-3
D gene: -
J gene: TRBJ2-2
CDR3 length: 14
clone size: -
CDR3 DNA: TGTGCCATCAGCTCTAGCATTGACACCGGGGAGCTGTTTTTT
CDR3 protein: CAISSSIDTGELFF

V gene: TRBV7-2
D gene: -
J gene: TRBJ1-1
CDR3 length: 13
clone size: -
CDR3 DNA: TGTGCCAGCGGGAGGGGCAGGGTTGCTGAAGCTTTCTTT
CDR3 protein: CASGRGRVAEAFF

V gene: TRBV27
D gene: -
J gene: TRBJ2-7
CDR3 length: 13
clone size: -
CDR3 DNA: TGTGCCAGCTCCCCCCGGCGGGACTACGAGCAGTACTTC
CDR3 protein: CASSPRRDYEQYF

V gene: TRBV28
D gene: TRBD1
J gene: TRBJ1-6
CDR3 length: 15
clone size: once
CDR3 DNA: TGTGCCAGCAGTTCTTCCCGGGACAGAAATTCACCCCTCCACTTT
CDR3 protein: CASSSSRDRNSPLHF

V gene: TRBV29-1
D gene: -
J gene: TRBJ2-3
CDR3 length: 14
clone size: -
CDR3 DNA: TGCAGCGTGGCTAGGCTCCTGGGCACAGATACGCAGTATTTT
CDR3 protein: CSVARLLGTDTQYF

V gene: TRBV7-2
D gene: TRBD2
J gene: TRBJ2-7
CDR3 length: 15
clone size: -
CDR3 DNA: TGTGCCAGCAGCTCCTCCGGCGGGGGGGCTTACGAGCAGTACTTC
CDR3 protein: CASSSSGGGAYEQYF

V gene: TRBV4-2
D gene: -
J gene: TRBJ1-4
CDR3 length: 15
clone size: few
CDR3 DNA: TGTGCCAGCAGCCAAGAGCGGGGAACTAATGAAAAACTGTTTTTT
CDR3 protein: CASSQERGTNEKLFF

V gene: TRBV12-3/TRBV12-4
D gene: -
J gene: TRBJ1-5
CDR3 length: 12
clone size: few
CDR3 DNA: TGTGCCAGCACCGGCGGGGGACAGCCCCAGCATTTT
CDR3 protein: CASTGGGQPQHF

V gene: TRBV11-3
D gene: -
J gene: TRBJ2-1
CDR3 length: 13
clone size: -
CDR3 DNA: TGTGCCAGCAGCTTAGGGAGGGGAGCTGAGCAGTTCTTC
CDR3 protein: CASSLGRGAEQFF

V gene: TRBV6-5
D gene: -
J gene: TRBJ2-3
CDR3 length: 15
clone size: once
CDR3 DNA: TGTGCCGGCAGGGTTTGGGGCACCCCACCAGATACGCAGTATTTT
CDR3 protein: CAGRVWGTPPDTQYF